One and the same sample provided the 30 T cell receptor beta chains below, sequenced in a study of T cell responses to AZD1222 COVID-19 vaccine. Clones were sequenced by immunoSEQ multiplex PCR, and TCRdb holds only the in-frame ones, with some missing. The data hold about 150,000 clones, with approximately 87% observed a single time. The specimen was peripheral blood, collected 28 days after the second AZD1222 dose. These receptors all come from an adult who received the AZD1222 COVID-19 vaccine.

V usage is TRBV30 and J usage is TRBJ1-3; D not resolved. This CDR3 spans 14 amino acids. Trimming removed 3 bases at V and 9 bases at J, with 18 bases between. Germline V gene data show CDR1 as GTSNPN and CDR2 as SVGIG (reference sequence). The CDR3 sequence: CAWRGIAAGSTIYF. The CDR3 nucleotides read TGTGCCTGGAGAGGGATAGCGGCTGGTAGCACCATATATTTT.

The genes are TRBV5-4 and TRBJ2-1; 10 bases map to TRBD1. V was pared by 4 bases and J by 8 bases, with 6 bases of the junction left unmatched. The CDR3 contains 14 residues. CDR1 and CDR2 (germline): SGHNT, YYREEE (reference sequence). The CDR3 DNA sequence: TGTGCCAGCAGCCGGGACAGGGGTAACGATGAGCAGTTCTTC. Its protein product is CASSRDRGNDEQFF.

The chain recombines TRBV19 with TRBJ1-5, with D maybe TRBD1 (5 bases). Germline V gene data show CDR1 as LNHDA and CDR2 as SQIVND (reference sequence). The ends were cut back, 3 bases at V and 0 bases at J, with 12 bases in the middle. CDR3 length: 16 amino acids. In DNA, the CDR3 is TGTGCCAGTAGTATTCAGGGAAGGGATAGCAATCAGCCCCAGCATTTT. It is translated as CASSIQGRDSNQPQHF.

The chain has TRBV6-5 and TRBJ1-4; D gene ambiguous. CDR3 length: 13 residues. CDR1 MNHEY and CDR2 SVGAGI come from the germline V gene. V lost 9 bases and J lost 7, with 15 bases in between. The CDR3 here is CASRAGWGEKLFF. CDR3 bases: TGTGCCAGTAGGGCCGGGTGGGGTGAAAAACTGTTTTTT.

The table lists this clone with a few counts. The chain joins TRBV7-2 to TRBJ2-1; D perhaps matches TRBD1 (5 bases). CDR3 length equals 12 residues. Trimming cost V 8 bases and J 6 bases, with 11 bases left between them. CDR1 SGHTA and CDR2 FQGNSA come from the germline V gene. The CDR3 bases are TGTGCCAGCCGCGAGCAGGGCAATGAGCAGTTCTTC. Translated, it gives CASREQGNEQFF.

This chain links TRBV28 with TRBJ2-7; D possibly corresponds to TRBD2 (6 bases). CDR3 length equals 13 residues. CDR1 MDHEN and CDR2 SYDVKM come from the germline V gene. The V and J ends lost 8 bases and 5 bases respectively, with 16 bases between them. CDR3 amino acids: CASAGMGRNEQYF. CDR3 coding DNA: TGTGCCAGCGCCGGGATGGGGAGGAACGAGCAGTACTTC.

V usage is TRBV11-2 and J usage is TRBJ2-1; D uncertain. The V and J ends lost 3 bases and 7 bases respectively, with 4 bases between them. Germline CDR1 and CDR2: SGHAT and FQNNGV. This CDR3 spans 11 amino acids. Here the CDR3 DNA reads TGTGCCAGCAGCTTTGGGAATGAGCAGTTCTTC. It encodes CASSFGNEQFF.

The chain uses TRBV5-1 and TRBJ2-7; 12 positions match TRBD2. Germline V lookup: CDR1 SGHRS, CDR2 YFSETQ. V lost 4 bases, J lost 4 bases, and 3 bases stayed unmatched. This CDR3 has 14 amino acids. The CDR3 sequence: CASSPGLAGYEQYF. CDR3 nucleotides: TGCGCCAGCAGCCCTGGACTAGCGGGGTACGAGCAGTACTTC.

This chain joins TRBV5-1 and TRBJ2-3, with D maybe TRBD1 (6 bases). The CDR3 runs to 15 residues. V shed 0 bases and J shed 2 bases, with 10 bases lying between them. From germline, CDR1 is SGHRS and CDR2 YFSETQ. CDR3 coding DNA: TGCGCCAGCAGCTTGGATCCAGGGGCCACAGATACGCAGTATTTT. Residues: CASSLDPGATDTQYF.

The V gene is TRBV11-3, the J gene TRBJ2-1, with a possible D match to TRBD1 (6 bases). The CDR3 is 13 amino acids. V gave up 1 base and J gave up 9 bases, with 10 bases separating them. Germline-derived CDR1 and CDR2 are SGHNT and YENEEA. CDR3 sequence reads: CASSLVLGAEQFF. The CDR3 DNA sequence: TGTGCCAGCAGCTTAGTCTTGGGGGCTGAGCAGTTCTTC.

The chain couples TRBV18 to TRBJ2-7; 7 bases are shared with TRBD1. The CDR3 covers 13 residues. Germline CDR1 is KGHSH and CDR2 is LQKENI. Trimming cost V 3 bases and J 3 bases; bases outside gene matches: 2. This chain's CDR3 is CASSPGQYYEQYF. CDR3 DNA: TGTGCCAGCTCACCGGGACAGTACTACGAGCAGTACTTC.

The rearrangement joins TRBV7-8 to TRBJ1-2, with D unclear. Germline V gives CDR1 SGHVS, CDR2 FQNEAQ. The CDR3 is 16 amino acids. V was cut by 4 bases and J by 3 bases, with 18 bases left in between. Written as DNA, the CDR3 is TGTGCCAGCAGCTCCGTTTTCCTACAGATGGACTATGGCTACACCTTC. Protein product: CASSSVFLQMDYGYTF.

This rearrangement joins TRBV10-3 to TRBJ2-1, with TRBD2 matching over 14 bases. The CDR3 loop spans 16 amino acids. Germline V gene sequence: CDR1 ENHRY, CDR2 SYGVKD. V lost 2 bases to trimming and J lost 10 bases; unmatched junction nucleotides: 7. The CDR3 loop reads CAISEVGGLAGGEQFF. CDR3 sequence (DNA): TGTGCCATCAGTGAGGTGGGAGGACTAGCGGGAGGCGAGCAGTTCTTC.

V is TRBV5-4 and J is TRBJ2-7; D is unclear. This CDR3 comprises 12 residues. Trimming removed 4 bases from V and 3 bases from J, with 8 bases in between. CDR1 is SGHNT and CDR2 is YYREEE in the germline V gene (reference sequence). In DNA, the CDR3 is TGTGCCAGCAGCGGCCCGGGCTACGAGCAGTACTTC. Translating gives CASSGPGYEQYF.

This chain connects TRBV7-9 to TRBJ1-3, with 9 bases identical to TRBD1. Losses at the gene ends were 0 bases for V and 2 bases for J; bases not matched to a gene: 2. Germline CDR1 and CDR2: SEHNR and FQNEAQ (reference sequence). The CDR3 extends over 16 amino acids. The CDR3 region has the DNA TGTGCCAGCAGCTTAGCTAGGACAGGGGCTGGAAACACCATATATTTT. Translation gives CASSLARTGAGNTIYF.

V is TRBV5-1 and J is TRBJ1-6; 7 nucleotides match TRBD1. Germline V gene lookup returns CDR1 SGHRS and CDR2 YFSETQ. The CDR3 runs 14 residues. The trim removed 4 bases at V and 9 bases at J, leaving 7 bases unmatched. The CDR3 sequence: CASSEETGLSPLHF. The CDR3 region has the DNA TGCGCCAGCAGCGAAGAGACAGGGCTTTCACCCCTCCACTTT.

The CDR3 spells CASGFFLAGLTGELFF. CDR3 DNA: TGTGCTAGTGGTTTTTTCCTAGCGGGGCTAACCGGGGAGCTGTTTTTT. This chain connects TRBV12-5 to TRBJ2-2; TRBD2 matches 9 bases. The V gene's germline CDR1 is LGHNT and CDR2 FRNRAP. The CDR3 loop spans 16 amino acids. Losses at the gene ends were 3 bases for V and 5 bases for J; bases not matched to a gene: 7.

The V call is TRBV11-2, the J call TRBJ2-3; D gene ambiguous. The CDR3 consists of 14 residues. In germline, CDR1 is SGHAT, CDR2 FQNNGV. V lost 3 bases and J lost 3, with 10 bases in between. In nucleotides, the CDR3 is TGTGCCAGCAGCTTCCTTGACCGTACAGATACGCAGTATTTT. Residues: CASSFLDRTDTQYF.

V and J are TRBV5-1 and TRBJ1-4, with D tentatively TRBD1 (6 bases). Trimming cost V 5 bases and J 0 bases, with 14 bases left between them. Germline loops: CDR1 SGHRS, CDR2 YFSETQ. This CDR3 has 16 residues. Written as DNA, the CDR3 is TGCGCCAGCAGACCTACAGGGACCGCAACTAATGAAAAACTGTTTTTT. Its protein product is CASRPTGTATNEKLFF.

V gene TRBV7-2 combines with J gene TRBJ1-2, with D possibly being TRBD1 (5 bases). V lost 5 bases, J lost 8 bases, and 18 bases lay in between. Per the germline V gene, CDR1 is SGHTA and CDR2 is FQGNSA. The CDR3 extends over 14 amino acids. CDR3 in amino acids: CASSPQTGDWGYTF. DNA of the CDR3: TGTGCCAGCAGCCCCCAAACGGGGGATTGGGGCTACACCTTC.

The J gene is TRBJ1-5, the V gene TRBV28; D might be TRBD1 (6 bases). CDR3 size: 15 residues. Trimming pared 6 bases from V and 5 bases from J, leaving 17 bases between. The germline gives CDR1 MDHEN, CDR2 SYDVKM. The CDR3 DNA reads TGTGCCAGCAGGCCCGGACAGTCGGGTTATCAGCCCCAGCATTTT. This sequence encodes CASRPGQSGYQPQHF. The variable domain in full, completed from reference TRBV28 and TRBJ1-5, reads DVKVTQSSRYLVKRTGEKVFLECVQDMDHENMFWYRQDPGLGLRLIYFSYDVKMKEKGDIPEGYSVSREKKERFSLILESASTNQTSMYLCASRPGQSGYQPQHFGDGTRLSIL.

The chain recombines TRBV5-1 with TRBJ2-7; D is perhaps TRBD2 (5 bases). Per the germline V gene, CDR1 is SGHRS and CDR2 is YFSETQ. Trimming removed 4 bases at V and 2 bases at J, with 25 bases between. CDR3 length: 18 amino acids. The CDR3 nucleotides read TGCGCCAGCAGCGCCGGCCCGCCCGCGGGCGGTAGAACCTACGAGCAGTACTTC. Protein: CASSAGPPAGGRTYEQYF.

The V gene is TRBV6-2 or TRBV6-3, the J gene TRBJ2-7, with D unclear. The CDR3 covers 14 residues. Germline lookup yields CDR1 MNHEY and CDR2 SVGEGT. Trimming stripped 2 bases from V and 5 bases from J, with 13 bases between. The CDR3 sequence: CASSYANLENEQYF. The CDR3 DNA follows: TGTGCCAGCAGTTACGCGAACTTGGAGAACGAGCAGTACTTC.

The chain has TRBV6-5 and TRBJ1-5; D remains ambiguous. From germline, CDR1 is MNHEY and CDR2 SVGAGI. Trimming left V 7 bases short and J 6 bases short, with 19 bases between. The CDR3 has 15 residues. This CDR3 is CASTLADLRVQPQHF. For the CDR3, the DNA is TGTGCCAGCACGTTAGCGGACTTGAGGGTTCAGCCCCAGCATTTT.

This chain links TRBV27 with TRBJ1-3; D is unresolved. The CDR3 sequence is 15 residues long. Deletions cut 6 bases from V and 4 bases from J, with 16 bases between. Per germline, CDR1 MNHEY and CDR2 SMNVEV (reference sequence). CDR3 sequence: CASRQRDIRGNTIYF. CDR3 nucleotide sequence: TGTGCCAGCAGGCAACGCGATATACGCGGAAACACCATATATTTT.

The chain recombines TRBV7-3 with TRBJ2-2; TRBD2 matches at 7 bases. Germline trimming cut 8 bases from V and 4 bases from J; bases unmatched to any gene: 4. This CDR3 is built from 13 residues. Germline V gives CDR1 SGHTA, CDR2 FQGTGA. The CDR3 DNA reads TGTGCCAGCGAATCGGGAGGCACCGGGGAGCTGTTTTTT. Amino acids: CASESGGTGELFF. Variable domain in full (rest from reference TRBV7-3 and TRBJ2-2): GAGVSQTPSNKVTEKGKYVELRCDPISGHTALYWYRQSLGQGPEFLIYFQGTGAADDSGLPNDRFFAVRPEGSVSTLKIQRTERGDSAVYLCASESGGTGELFFGEGSRLTVL.

The chain uses TRBV30 and TRBJ1-6; D is perhaps TRBD1 (5 bases). This CDR3 comprises 17 residues. Looked up from germline, CDR1 is GTSNPN and CDR2 is SVGIG (reference sequence). V was clipped by 0 bases and J by 6 bases, with 18 bases between them. The CDR3 DNA sequence: TGTGCCTGGAGTGTACTCCGGGCAGGGAAAAGTAATTCACCCCTCCACTTT. Amino acid sequence: CAWSVLRAGKSNSPLHF.

At least ten counts were recorded for this clone. V and J are TRBV15 and TRBJ2-7, with 12 bases lining up with TRBD1. Germline V lookup: CDR1 LNHNV, CDR2 YYDKDF (reference sequence). This CDR3 region has 14 residues. The junction had 2 bases not matched to a gene; V was cut back by 3 bases and J by 5 bases. CDR3 loop: CATSSGTGGNEQYF. The CDR3 DNA reads as TGTGCCACCAGCAGCGGGACAGGGGGCAACGAGCAGTACTTC.

The chain uses TRBV18 and TRBJ2-3; TRBD1 aligns across 8 bases. The CDR3 contains 15 residues. With 3 bases clipped from V and 4 bases from J, the junction kept 6 bases outside the gene matches. CDR1 and CDR2 (germline): KGHSH, LQKENI. The CDR3, as DNA: TGTGCCAGCTCACCGACAGGGGTAGGCGCAGATACGCAGTATTTT. This translates into CASSPTGVGADTQYF.

The CDR3 DNA is TGTGCCAGCAGTTTTAGGAGGGGACCCCAGCCCCAGCATTTT. It is translated as CASSFRRGPQPQHF. The chain links TRBV28 to TRBJ1-5; D may be TRBD1 (5 bases). Germline loops: CDR1 MDHEN, CDR2 SYDVKM. The CDR3 is made up of 14 amino acids. Deletions cut 3 bases from V and 7 bases from J, with 13 bases between.